The next 13 T cell receptor beta chains were all read from a single sample in a study of T cells after somatic rescue of genetic block. Repertoires were generated with immunoSEQ multiplex PCR, while TCRdb's copy carries only in-frame clones and drops some. The data hold 110,000 or so clones, with about 90% observed a single time. The specimen sequenced was peripheral blood mononuclear cells (PBMCs). The source of these receptors is a woman between 18 and 29 years old.

The chain has TRBV7-9 and TRBJ2-2; 7 nucleotides match TRBD2. Per the germline V gene, CDR1 is SEHNR and CDR2 is FQNEAQ (reference sequence). The V and J ends lost 11 bases and 3 bases, in that order; junction bases with no gene match: 3. The CDR3 runs 12 residues. The CDR3 loop is CAGGGDTGELFF. In nucleotides, the CDR3 is TGTGCCGGGGGAGGGGACACCGGGGAGCTGTTTTTT.

The chain's CDR3 is CASGQVTNVLTF. Written as DNA, the CDR3 is TGCGCCAGCGGCCAGGTTACCAACGTCCTGACTTTC. The chain joins TRBV5-1 to TRBJ2-6; D is unclear. Germline-derived CDR1 and CDR2 are SGHRS and YFSETQ. The CDR3 loop spans 12 amino acids. The V gene lost 7 bases and the J gene lost 8 bases, with 10 bases spanning the gap.

This chain links TRBV19 with TRBJ1-1; TRBD1 is a possible D gene (6 bases). Looked up from germline, CDR1 is LNHDA and CDR2 is SQIVND (reference sequence). V was clipped by 6 bases and J by 1 base, with 9 bases between them. The CDR3 sequence is 13 residues long. CDR3 sequence (DNA): TGTGCCAGTAGGGACAGAACGAACACTGAAGCTTTCTTT. It is translated as CASRDRTNTEAFF.

The chain has TRBV4-1 and TRBJ1-4; 9 bases align to TRBD1. Per germline, CDR1 MGHRA and CDR2 YSYEKL. The CDR3 extends over 18 amino acids. V trimming: 2 bases; J trimming: 8 bases; junction bases outside the gene matches: 15. CDR3: CASSQPHRGRREKEKLFF. In nucleotides, the CDR3 is TGCGCCAGCAGCCAACCACACAGGGGGCGCAGGGAAAAGGAAAAACTGTTTTTT.

V is TRBV2 and J is TRBJ2-7; 8 positions match TRBD2. The length of the CDR3 is 15 residues. The trim removed 8 bases at V and 2 bases at J, leaving 11 bases unmatched. Germline values: CDR1 SNHLY, CDR2 FYNNEI. CDR3 sequence reads: CASRMGSGGAYEQYF. CDR3 sequence (DNA): TGTGCCAGCCGAATGGGAAGCGGGGGAGCCTACGAGCAGTACTTC.

The J gene is TRBJ2-7, the V gene TRBV11-2; 7 bases line up with TRBD1. CDR3 size: 14 residues. Trimming cost V 6 bases and J 6 bases; bases outside gene matches: 11. CDR1 and CDR2 (germline): SGHAT, FQNNGV. CDR3 protein: CASSFSGTEGEQYF. The CDR3 DNA sequence: TGTGCCAGCAGTTTCTCCGGGACAGAAGGCGAGCAGTACTTC.

This chain links TRBV30 with TRBJ1-1, with D hard to call. V was pared by 4 bases and J by 0 bases, with 18 bases between. The CDR3 totals 16 residues. The germline V gene encodes CDR1 GTSNPN and CDR2 SVGIG (reference sequence). Written as DNA, the CDR3 is TGTGCCTGGACCACTCCGGGTTACCCCTTGAACACTGAAGCTTTCTTT. It is translated as CAWTTPGYPLNTEAFF. Together with reference TRBV30 and TRBJ1-1, the CDR3 gives the full variable domain: SQTIHQWPATLVQPVGSPLSLECTVEGTSNPNLYWYRQAAGRGLQLLFYSVGIGQISSEVPQNLSASRPQDRQFILSSKKLLLSDSGFYLCAWTTPGYPLNTEAFFGQGTRLTVV.

The chain recombines TRBV6-5 with TRBJ2-1; TRBD1 agrees at 9 bases. This CDR3 region has 15 residues. The junction had 10 bases not matched to a gene; V was cut back by 7 bases and J by 6 bases. The germline V gene has CDR1 MNHEY and CDR2 SVGAGI. CDR3 DNA: TGTGCCAGCAAGACAGGGGGACAGGGCCGCAATGAGCAGTTCTTC. Encoded protein: CASKTGGQGRNEQFF.

The chain recombines TRBV7-9 with TRBJ2-7; D is unresolved. This CDR3 comprises 12 residues. V lost 3 bases, J lost 7 bases, and 10 bases lay in between. Germline loops: CDR1 SEHNR, CDR2 FQNEAQ (reference sequence). This chain's CDR3 is CASSFGNTEQYF. The CDR3 DNA sequence: TGTGCCAGCAGCTTTGGTAACACGGAGCAGTACTTC.

This sequence joins TRBV4-3 and TRBJ1-1; 7 positions match TRBD1. This CDR3 spans 13 amino acids. Per germline, CDR1 LGHNA and CDR2 YSLEER. The ends lost 5 bases at V and 5 bases at J; junction bases unmatched: 5. CDR3 sequence: CASSFQGVTEAFF. The CDR3 region has the DNA TGCGCCAGCAGCTTTCAGGGGGTGACTGAAGCTTTCTTT.

The chain couples TRBV1 to TRBJ2-7; the table names TRBD1, a call not compared with the DNA. TRBV1 is described as a pseudogene. CDR3 length: 16 residues. In DNA, the CDR3 is TGCACCAGCAGCCCCCCGGACAGGCAGAGCTCCTACGAGCAGTACTTC. It codes for CTSSPPDRQSSYEQYF.

V and J are TRBV29-1 and TRBJ2-3; D remains ambiguous. This CDR3 region has 12 residues. CDR1 is SQVTM and CDR2 is ANQGSEA in the germline V gene. The germline V and J ends were trimmed by 5 bases and 4 bases, with 10 bases remaining between them. The CDR3 protein is CSVSLGPDTQYF. DNA for the CDR3: TGCAGCGTTTCCCTCGGTCCAGATACGCAGTATTTT.

The chain recombines TRBV7-9 with TRBJ2-2, with 7 bases matching TRBD2. Per germline, CDR1 SEHNR and CDR2 FQNEAQ (reference sequence). The V gene end was trimmed by 1 base and the J gene end by 5 bases; junction bases not matched to a gene: 7. The CDR3 is 16 amino acids. The CDR3 coding sequence is TGTGCCAGCAGCTTAGGCCAGCGGGGTAAAACCGGGGAGCTGTTTTTT. It specifies CASSLGQRGKTGELFF.